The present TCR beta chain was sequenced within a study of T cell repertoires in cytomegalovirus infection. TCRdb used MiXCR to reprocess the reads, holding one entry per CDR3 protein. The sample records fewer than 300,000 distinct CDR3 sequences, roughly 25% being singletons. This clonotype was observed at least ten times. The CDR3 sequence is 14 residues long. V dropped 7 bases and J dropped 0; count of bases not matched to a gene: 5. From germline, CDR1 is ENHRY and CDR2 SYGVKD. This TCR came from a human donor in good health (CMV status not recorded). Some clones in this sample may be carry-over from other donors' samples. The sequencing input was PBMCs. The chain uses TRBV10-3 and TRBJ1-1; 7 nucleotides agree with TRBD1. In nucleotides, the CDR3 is TGTGCCATCAACCCGACAGGGTTGAACACTGAAGCTTTCTTT. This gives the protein CAINPTGLNTEAFF.